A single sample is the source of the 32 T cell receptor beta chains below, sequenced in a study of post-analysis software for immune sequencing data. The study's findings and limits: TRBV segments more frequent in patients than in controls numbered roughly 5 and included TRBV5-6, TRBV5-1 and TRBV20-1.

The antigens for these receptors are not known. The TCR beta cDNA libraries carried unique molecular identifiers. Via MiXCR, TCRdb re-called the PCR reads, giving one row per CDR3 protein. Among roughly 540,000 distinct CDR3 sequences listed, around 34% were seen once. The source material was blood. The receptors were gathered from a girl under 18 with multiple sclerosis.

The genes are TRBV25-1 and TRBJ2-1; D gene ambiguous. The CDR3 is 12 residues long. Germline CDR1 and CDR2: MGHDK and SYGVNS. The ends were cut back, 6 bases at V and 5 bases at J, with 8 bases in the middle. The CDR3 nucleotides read TGTGCCAGCAGGGCGTTAGACAATGAGCAGTTCTTC. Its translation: CASRALDNEQFF.

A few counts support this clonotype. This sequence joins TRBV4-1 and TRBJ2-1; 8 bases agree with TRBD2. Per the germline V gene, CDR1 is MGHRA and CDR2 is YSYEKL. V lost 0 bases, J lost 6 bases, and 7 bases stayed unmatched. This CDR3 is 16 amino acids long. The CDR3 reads CASSQDMAGLGNEQFF. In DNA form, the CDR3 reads TGCGCCAGCAGCCAAGACATGGCGGGACTAGGCAATGAGCAGTTCTTC.

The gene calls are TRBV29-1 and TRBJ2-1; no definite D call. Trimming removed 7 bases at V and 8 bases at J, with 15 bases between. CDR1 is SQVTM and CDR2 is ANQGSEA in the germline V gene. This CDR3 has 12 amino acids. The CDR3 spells CSGWSGGHEQFF. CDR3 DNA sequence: TGCAGCGGTTGGTCAGGCGGCCATGAGCAGTTCTTC.

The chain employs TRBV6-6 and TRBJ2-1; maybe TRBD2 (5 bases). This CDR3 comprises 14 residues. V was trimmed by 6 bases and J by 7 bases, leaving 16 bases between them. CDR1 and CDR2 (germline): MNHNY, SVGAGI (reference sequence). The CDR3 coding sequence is TGTGCCAGCAGCCACGCAGGACGGGGAAATGAGCAGTTCTTC. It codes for CASSHAGRGNEQFF.

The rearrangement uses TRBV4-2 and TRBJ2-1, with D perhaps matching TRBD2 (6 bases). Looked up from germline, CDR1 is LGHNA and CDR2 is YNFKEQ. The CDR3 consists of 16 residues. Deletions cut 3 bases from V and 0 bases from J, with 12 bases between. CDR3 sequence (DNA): TGTGCCAGCAGCCAGGGGAGGCTGAGCTCCTACAATGAGCAGTTCTTC. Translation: CASSQGRLSSYNEQFF.

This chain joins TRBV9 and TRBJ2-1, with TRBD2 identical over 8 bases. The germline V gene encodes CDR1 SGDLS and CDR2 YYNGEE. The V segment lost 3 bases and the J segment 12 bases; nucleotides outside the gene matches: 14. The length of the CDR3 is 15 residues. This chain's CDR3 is CASSEGGRGDSGQFF. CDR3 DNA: TGTGCCAGCAGCGAGGGAGGGCGGGGGGATAGCGGGCAGTTCTTC.

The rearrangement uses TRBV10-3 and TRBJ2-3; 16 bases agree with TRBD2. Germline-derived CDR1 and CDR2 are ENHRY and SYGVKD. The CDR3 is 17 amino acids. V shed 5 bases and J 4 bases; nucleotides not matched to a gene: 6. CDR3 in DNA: TGTGCCATCAGTCCGGGGACTAGCGGGGGGGCCCCAGATACGCAGTATTTT. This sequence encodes CAISPGTSGGAPDTQYF.

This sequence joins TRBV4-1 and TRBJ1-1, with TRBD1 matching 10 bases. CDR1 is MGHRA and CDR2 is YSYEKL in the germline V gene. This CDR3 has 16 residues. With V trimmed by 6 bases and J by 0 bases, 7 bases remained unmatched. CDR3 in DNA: TGCGCCAGCAGAGAGGACAGGGGGATAGTGAACACTGAAGCTTTCTTT. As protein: CASREDRGIVNTEAFF.

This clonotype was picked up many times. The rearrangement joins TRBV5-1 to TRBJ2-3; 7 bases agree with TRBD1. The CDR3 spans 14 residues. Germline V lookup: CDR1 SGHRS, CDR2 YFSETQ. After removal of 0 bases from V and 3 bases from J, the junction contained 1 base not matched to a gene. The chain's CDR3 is CASSLDRGTDTQYF. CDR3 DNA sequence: TGCGCCAGCAGCTTGGACAGGGGAACAGATACGCAGTATTTT.

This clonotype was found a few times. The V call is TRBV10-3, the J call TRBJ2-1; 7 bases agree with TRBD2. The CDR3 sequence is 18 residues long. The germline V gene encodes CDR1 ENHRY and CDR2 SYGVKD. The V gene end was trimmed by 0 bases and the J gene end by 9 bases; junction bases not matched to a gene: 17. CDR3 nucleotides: TGTGCCATCAGTGAGTCGATTCTCGGGGGGAGGGCTACGATTGAGCAGTTCTTC. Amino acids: CAISESILGGRATIEQFF.

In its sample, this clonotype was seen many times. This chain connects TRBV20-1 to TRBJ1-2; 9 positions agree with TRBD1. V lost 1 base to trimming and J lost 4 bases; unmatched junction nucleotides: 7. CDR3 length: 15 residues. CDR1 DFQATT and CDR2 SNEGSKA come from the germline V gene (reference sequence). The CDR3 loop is CSARAGGQGGYGYTF. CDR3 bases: TGCAGTGCTAGAGCGGGGGGACAGGGTGGCTATGGCTACACCTTC.

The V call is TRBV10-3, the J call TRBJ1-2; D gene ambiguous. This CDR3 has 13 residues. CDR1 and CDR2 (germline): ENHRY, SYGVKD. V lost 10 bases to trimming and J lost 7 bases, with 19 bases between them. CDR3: CATRTESDGGYTF. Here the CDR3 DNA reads TGTGCCACTCGAACGGAGTCAGACGGTGGCTACACCTTC.

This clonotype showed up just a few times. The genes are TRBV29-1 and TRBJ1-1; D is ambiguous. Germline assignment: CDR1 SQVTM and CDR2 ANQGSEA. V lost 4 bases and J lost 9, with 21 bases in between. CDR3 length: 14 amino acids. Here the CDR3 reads CSVAGRLKGPKAFF. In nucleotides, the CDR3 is TGCAGCGTTGCTGGCCGCCTGAAGGGTCCCAAAGCTTTCTTT.

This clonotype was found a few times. The CDR3 DNA sequence: TGCAGTGCTAGAGATGTCAGGGATGGGGGCTACACCTTC. This encodes CSARDVRDGGYTF. This chain connects TRBV20-1 to TRBJ1-2, with a tentative D call TRBD1 (5 bases). CDR3 size: 13 residues. Trimming removed 0 bases from V and 8 bases from J, with 13 bases in between. The germline gives CDR1 DFQATT, CDR2 SNEGSKA (reference sequence).

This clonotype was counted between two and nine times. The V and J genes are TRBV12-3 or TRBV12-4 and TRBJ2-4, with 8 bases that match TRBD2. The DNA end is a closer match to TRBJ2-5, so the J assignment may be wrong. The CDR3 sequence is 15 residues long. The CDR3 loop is CASSPLAGGVETQYF. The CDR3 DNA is TGTGCCAGCAGTCCACTTGCGGGGGGTGTAGAGACCCAGTACTTC.

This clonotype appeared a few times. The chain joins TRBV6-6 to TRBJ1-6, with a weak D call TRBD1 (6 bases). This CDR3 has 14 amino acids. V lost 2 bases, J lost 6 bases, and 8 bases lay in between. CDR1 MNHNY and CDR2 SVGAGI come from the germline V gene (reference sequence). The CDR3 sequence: CASSYAGANSPLHF. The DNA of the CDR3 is TGTGCCAGCAGTTACGCAGGGGCTAATTCACCCCTCCACTTT.

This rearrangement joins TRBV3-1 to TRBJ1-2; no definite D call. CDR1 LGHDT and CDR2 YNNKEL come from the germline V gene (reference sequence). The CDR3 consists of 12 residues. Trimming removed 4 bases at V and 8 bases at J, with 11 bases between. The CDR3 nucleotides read TGTGCCAGCAGCCTTGACTGGGCGGGCTACACCTTC. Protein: CASSLDWAGYTF.

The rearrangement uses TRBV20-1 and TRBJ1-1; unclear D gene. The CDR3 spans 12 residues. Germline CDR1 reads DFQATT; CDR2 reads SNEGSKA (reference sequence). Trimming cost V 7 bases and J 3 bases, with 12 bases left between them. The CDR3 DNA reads TGCAGTGTTCCCCCGAGGGACACTGAAGCTTTCTTT. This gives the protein CSVPPRDTEAFF.

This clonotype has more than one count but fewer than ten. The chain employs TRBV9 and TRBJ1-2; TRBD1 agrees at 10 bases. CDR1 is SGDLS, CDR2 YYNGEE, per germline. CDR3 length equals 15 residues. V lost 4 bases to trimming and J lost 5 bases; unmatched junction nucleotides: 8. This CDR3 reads CASSPRTGGGYGYTF. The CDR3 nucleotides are TGTGCCAGCAGCCCGCGGACAGGGGGGGGTTATGGCTACACCTTC.

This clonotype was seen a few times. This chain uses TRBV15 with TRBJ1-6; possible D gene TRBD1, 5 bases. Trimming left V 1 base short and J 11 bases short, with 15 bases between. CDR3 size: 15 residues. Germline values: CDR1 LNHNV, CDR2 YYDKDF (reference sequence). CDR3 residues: CATSRAGQGYPPLHF. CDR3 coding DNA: TGTGCCACCAGCAGAGCGGGGCAGGGATATCCACCCCTCCACTTT.

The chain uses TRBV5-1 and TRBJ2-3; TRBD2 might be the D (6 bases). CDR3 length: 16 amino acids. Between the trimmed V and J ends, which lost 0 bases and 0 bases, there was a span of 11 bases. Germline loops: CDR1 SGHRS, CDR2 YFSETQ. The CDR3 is CASSLEAGRSTDTQYF. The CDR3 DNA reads TGCGCCAGCAGCTTGGAAGCGGGCCGGAGCACAGATACGCAGTATTTT.

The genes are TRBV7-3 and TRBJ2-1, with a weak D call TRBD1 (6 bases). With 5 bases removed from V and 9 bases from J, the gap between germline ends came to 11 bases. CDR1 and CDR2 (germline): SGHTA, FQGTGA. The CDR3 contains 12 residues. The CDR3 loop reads CASSANRVEQFF. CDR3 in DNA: TGTGCCAGCAGCGCCAACAGGGTTGAGCAGTTCTTC.

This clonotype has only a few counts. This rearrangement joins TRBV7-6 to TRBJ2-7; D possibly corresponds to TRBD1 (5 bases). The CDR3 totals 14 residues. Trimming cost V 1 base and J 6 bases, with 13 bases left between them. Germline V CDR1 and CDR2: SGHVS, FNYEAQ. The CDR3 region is CASSLEGVGSEQYF. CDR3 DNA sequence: TGTGCCAGCAGCTTAGAAGGGGTGGGGTCCGAGCAGTACTTC.

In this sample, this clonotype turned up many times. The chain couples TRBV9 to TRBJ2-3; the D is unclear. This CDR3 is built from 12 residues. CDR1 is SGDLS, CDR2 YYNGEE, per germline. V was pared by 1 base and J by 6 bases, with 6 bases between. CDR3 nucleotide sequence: TGTGCCAGCAGCGTATCAGAGGATACGCAGTATTTT. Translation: CASSVSEDTQYF.

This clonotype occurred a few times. This chain's CDR3 is CASSTIFGLAGGYPYNEQFF. CDR3 DNA: TGTGCCAGCAGCACGATTTTCGGACTAGCGGGGGGTTATCCCTACAATGAGCAGTTCTTC. The chain is built from TRBV5-5 and TRBJ2-1; 14 bases are shared with TRBD2. V lost 4 bases and J lost 2; bases outside the gene matches: 14. The CDR3 length is 20 residues. Germline CDR1 SGHKS, CDR2 YYEKEE (reference sequence).

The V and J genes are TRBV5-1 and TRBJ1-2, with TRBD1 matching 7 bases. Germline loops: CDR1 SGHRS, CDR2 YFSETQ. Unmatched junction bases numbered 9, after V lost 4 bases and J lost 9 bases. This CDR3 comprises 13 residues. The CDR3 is CASSPNRDRSYTF. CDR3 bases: TGCGCCAGCAGCCCCAATAGGGACAGAAGCTACACCTTC.

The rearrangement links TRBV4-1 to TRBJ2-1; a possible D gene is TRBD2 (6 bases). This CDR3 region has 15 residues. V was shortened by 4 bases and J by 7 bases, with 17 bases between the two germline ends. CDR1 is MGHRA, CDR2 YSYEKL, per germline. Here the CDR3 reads CASSPAGKRSNEQFF. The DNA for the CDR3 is TGCGCCAGCAGCCCCGCGGGGAAACGGTCGAATGAGCAGTTCTTC.

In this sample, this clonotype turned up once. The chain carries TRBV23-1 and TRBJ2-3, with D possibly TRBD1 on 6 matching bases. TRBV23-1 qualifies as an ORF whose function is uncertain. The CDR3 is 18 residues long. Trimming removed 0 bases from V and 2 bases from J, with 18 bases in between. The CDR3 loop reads CASSQSGAGVGDTDTQYF. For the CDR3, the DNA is TGCGCCAGCAGTCAATCAGGGGCAGGGGTGGGGGACACAGATACGCAGTATTTT.

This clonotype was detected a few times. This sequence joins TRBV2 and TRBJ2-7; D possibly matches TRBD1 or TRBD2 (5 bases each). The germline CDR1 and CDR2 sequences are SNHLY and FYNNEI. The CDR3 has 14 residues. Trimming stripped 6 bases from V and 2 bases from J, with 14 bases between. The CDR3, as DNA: TGTGCCAGCAGGGGGGATATGGTTACCTACGAGCAGTACTTC. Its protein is CASRGDMVTYEQYF.

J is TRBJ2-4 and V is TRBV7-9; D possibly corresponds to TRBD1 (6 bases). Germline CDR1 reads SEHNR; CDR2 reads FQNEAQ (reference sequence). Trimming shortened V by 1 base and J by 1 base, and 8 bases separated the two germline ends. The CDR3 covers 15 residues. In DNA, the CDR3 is TGTGCCAGCAGCTTAGTCCAGGGGGCCAAAAACATTCAGTACTTC. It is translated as CASSLVQGAKNIQYF.

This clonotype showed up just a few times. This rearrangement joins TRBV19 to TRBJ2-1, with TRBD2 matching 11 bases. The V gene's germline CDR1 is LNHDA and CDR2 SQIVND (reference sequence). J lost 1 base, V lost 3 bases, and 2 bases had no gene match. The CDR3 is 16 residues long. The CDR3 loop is CASSMGLAVSYNEQFF. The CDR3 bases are TGTGCCAGTAGTATGGGACTAGCGGTTTCCTACAATGAGCAGTTCTTC. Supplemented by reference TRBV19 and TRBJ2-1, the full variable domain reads DGGITQSPKYLFRKEGQNVTLSCEQNLNHDAMYWYRQDPGQGLRLIYYSQIVNDFQKGDIAEGYSVSREKKESFPLTVTSAQKNPTAFYLCASSMGLAVSYNEQFFGPGTRLTVL.

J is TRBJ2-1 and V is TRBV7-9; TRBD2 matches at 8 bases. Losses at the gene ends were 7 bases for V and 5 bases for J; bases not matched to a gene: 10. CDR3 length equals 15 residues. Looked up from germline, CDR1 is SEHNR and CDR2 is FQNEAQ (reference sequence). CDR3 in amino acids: CASTQRGRRDNEQFF. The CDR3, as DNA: TGTGCCAGCACCCAGCGGGGGCGAAGAGACAATGAGCAGTTCTTC.